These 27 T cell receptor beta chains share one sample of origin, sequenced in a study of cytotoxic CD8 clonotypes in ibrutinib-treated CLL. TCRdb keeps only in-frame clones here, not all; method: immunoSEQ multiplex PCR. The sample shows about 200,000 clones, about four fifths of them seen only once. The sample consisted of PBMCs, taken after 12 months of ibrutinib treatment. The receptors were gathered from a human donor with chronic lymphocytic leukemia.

The CDR3 sequence is CASSFPPNQPQHF. For the CDR3, the DNA is TGTGCCAGCAGTTTTCCCCCCAATCAGCCCCAGCATTTT. The chain links TRBV28 to TRBJ1-5; no reliable D call. The length of the CDR3 is 13 residues. Germline loops: CDR1 MDHEN, CDR2 SYDVKM. The V and J ends lost 3 bases and 3 bases respectively, with 6 bases between them.

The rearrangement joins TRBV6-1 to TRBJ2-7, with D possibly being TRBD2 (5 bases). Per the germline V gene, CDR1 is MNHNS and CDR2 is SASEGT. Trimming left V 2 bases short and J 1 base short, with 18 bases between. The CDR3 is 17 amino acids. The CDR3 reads CASSEPHGGEESYEQYF. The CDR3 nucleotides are TGTGCCAGCAGTGAACCTCACGGAGGAGAGGAGTCCTACGAGCAGTACTTC.

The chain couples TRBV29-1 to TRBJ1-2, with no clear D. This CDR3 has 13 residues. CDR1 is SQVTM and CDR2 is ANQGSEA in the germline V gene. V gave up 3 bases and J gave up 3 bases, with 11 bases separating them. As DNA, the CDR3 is TGCAGCGTTGACGTGGCAGGCTACTATGGCTACACCTTC. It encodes CSVDVAGYYGYTF.

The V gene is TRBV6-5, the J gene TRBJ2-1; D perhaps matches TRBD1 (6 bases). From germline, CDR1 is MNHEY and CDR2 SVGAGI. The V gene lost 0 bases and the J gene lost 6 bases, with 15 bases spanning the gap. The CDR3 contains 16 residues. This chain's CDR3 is CASSYSWGPGGNEQFF. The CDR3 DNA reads TGTGCCAGCAGTTACTCTTGGGGGCCAGGCGGCAATGAGCAGTTCTTC.

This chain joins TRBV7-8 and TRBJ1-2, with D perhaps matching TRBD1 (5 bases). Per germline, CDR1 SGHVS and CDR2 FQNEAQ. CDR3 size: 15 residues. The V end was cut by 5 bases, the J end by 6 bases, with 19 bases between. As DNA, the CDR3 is TGTGCCAGCAGCCCGACGGGGGTGGGGCGGAATGGCTACACCTTC. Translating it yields CASSPTGVGRNGYTF.

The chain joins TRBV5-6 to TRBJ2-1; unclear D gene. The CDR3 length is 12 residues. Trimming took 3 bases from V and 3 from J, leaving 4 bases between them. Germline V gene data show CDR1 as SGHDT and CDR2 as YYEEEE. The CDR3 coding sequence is TGTGCCAGCAGCTGGGGCTACAATGAGCAGTTCTTC. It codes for CASSWGYNEQFF.

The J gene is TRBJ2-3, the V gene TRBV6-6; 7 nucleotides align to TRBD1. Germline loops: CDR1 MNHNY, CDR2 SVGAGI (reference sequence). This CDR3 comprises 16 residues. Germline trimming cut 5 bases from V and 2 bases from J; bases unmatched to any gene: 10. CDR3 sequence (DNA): TGTGCCAGCAGTAACCCGGACGGGACAGCCACAGATACGCAGTATTTT. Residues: CASSNPDGTATDTQYF.

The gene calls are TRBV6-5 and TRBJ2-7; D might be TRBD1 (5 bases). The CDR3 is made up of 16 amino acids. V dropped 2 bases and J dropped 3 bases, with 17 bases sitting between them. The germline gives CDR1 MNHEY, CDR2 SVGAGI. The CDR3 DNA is TGTGCCAGCAGTTACGGGTTACGGACAAGGGGCTACGAGCAGTACTTC. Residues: CASSYGLRTRGYEQYF.

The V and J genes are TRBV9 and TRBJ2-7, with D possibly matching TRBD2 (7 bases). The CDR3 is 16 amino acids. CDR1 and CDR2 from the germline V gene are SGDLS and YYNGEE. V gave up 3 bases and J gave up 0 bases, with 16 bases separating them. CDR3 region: CASSARPGGHSYEQYF. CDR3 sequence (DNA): TGTGCCAGCAGCGCTCGACCGGGGGGCCACTCCTACGAGCAGTACTTC.

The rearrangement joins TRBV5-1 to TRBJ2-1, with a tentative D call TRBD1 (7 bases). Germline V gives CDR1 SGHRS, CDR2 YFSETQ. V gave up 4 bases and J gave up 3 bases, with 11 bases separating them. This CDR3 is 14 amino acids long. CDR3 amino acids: CASSRGTDYNEQFF. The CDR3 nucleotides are TGCGCCAGCAGCCGCGGGACAGACTACAATGAGCAGTTCTTC.

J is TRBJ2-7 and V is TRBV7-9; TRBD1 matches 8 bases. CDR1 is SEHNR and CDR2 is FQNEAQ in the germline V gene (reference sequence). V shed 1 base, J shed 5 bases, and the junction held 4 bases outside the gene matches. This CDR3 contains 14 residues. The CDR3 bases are TGTGCCAGCAGCTTAGGGACAGGGTACCACGAGCAGTACTTC. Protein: CASSLGTGYHEQYF.

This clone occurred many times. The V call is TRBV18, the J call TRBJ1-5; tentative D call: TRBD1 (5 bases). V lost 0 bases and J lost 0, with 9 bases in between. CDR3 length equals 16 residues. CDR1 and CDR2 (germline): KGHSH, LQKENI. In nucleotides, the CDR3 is TGTGCCAGCTCACCACCGACAGATTCTAGCAATCAGCCCCAGCATTTT. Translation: CASSPPTDSSNQPQHF.

CDR3 in amino acids: CASSLGRREQFF. Written as DNA, the CDR3 is TGTGCCAGCAGCTTGGGGAGGAGGGAGCAGTTCTTC. The rearrangement links TRBV11-2 to TRBJ2-1; tentatively, D is TRBD2 (6 bases). V dropped 3 bases and J dropped 10 bases, with 10 bases sitting between them. CDR1 is SGHAT, CDR2 FQNNGV, per germline. This CDR3 is built from 12 residues. The full variable domain, rest sourced from reference TRBV11-2 and TRBJ2-1, is EAGVAQSPRYKIIEKRQSVAFWCNPISGHATLYWYQQILGQGPKLLIQFQNNGVVDDSQLPKDRFSAERLKGVDSTLKIQPAKLEDSAVYLCASSLGRREQFFGPGTRLTVL.

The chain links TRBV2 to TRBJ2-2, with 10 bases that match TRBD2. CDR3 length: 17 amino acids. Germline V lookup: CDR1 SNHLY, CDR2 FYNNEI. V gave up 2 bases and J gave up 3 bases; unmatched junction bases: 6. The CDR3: CASSEQGLAGDTGELFF. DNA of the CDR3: TGTGCCAGCAGTGAACAAGGTCTAGCGGGAGACACCGGGGAGCTGTTTTTT.

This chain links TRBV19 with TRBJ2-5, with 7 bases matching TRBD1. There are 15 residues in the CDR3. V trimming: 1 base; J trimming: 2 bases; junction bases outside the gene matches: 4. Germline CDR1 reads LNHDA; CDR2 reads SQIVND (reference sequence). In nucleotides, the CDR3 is TGTGCCAGTAGTATAGGGGGACAGCGACAAGAGACCCAGTACTTC. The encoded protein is CASSIGGQRQETQYF.

The CDR3 nucleotides are TGCGCCAGCAGCGGCGACGAGTCCTACGAGCAGTACTTC. Translated: CASSGDESYEQYF. This chain uses TRBV5-1 with TRBJ2-7; no reliable D call. Germline loops: CDR1 SGHRS, CDR2 YFSETQ. The CDR3 is 13 residues long. V was trimmed by 4 bases and J by 1 base, leaving 9 bases between them.

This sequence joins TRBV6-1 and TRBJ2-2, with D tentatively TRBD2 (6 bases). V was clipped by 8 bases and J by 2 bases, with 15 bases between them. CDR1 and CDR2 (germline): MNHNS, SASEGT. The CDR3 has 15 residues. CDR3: CASRGTFPNTGELFF. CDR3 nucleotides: TGTGCCAGCCGGGGGACTTTTCCTAACACCGGGGAGCTGTTTTTT.

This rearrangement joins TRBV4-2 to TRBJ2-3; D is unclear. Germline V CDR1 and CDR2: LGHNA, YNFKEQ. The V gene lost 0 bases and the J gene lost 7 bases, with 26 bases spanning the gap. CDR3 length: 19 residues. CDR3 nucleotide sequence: TGTGCCAGCAGCCAAGAGAGCCCCACGTTGGGCGGCTCAAGGCATACGCAGTATTTT. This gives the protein CASSQESPTLGGSRHTQYF.

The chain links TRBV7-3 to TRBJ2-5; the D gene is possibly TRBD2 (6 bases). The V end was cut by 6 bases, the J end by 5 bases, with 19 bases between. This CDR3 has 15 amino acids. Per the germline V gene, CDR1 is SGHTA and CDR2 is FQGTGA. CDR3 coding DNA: TGTGCCAGCAGAAAGACGGGCGGGGTGGAGGAGACCCAGTACTTC. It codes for CASRKTGGVEETQYF.

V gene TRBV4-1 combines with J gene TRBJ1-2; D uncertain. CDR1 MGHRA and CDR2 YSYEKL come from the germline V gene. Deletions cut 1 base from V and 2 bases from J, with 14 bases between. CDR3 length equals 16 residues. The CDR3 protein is CASSQARIGRNYGYTF. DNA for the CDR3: TGCGCCAGCAGCCAAGCCCGCATCGGACGGAACTATGGCTACACCTTC.

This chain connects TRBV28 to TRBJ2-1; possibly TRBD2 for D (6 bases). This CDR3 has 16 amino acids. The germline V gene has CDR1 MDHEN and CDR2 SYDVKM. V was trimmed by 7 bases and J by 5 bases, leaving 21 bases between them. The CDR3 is CASITTDYKSDNEQFF. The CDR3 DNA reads TGTGCCAGCATAACCACGGACTACAAATCTGACAATGAGCAGTTCTTC.

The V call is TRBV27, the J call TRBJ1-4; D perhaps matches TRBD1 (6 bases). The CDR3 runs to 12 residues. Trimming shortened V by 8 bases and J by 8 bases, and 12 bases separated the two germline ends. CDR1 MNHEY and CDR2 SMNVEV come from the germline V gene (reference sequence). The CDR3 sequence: CASFTGLEKLFF. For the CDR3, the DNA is TGTGCCAGCTTTACAGGGCTGGAAAAACTGTTTTTT.

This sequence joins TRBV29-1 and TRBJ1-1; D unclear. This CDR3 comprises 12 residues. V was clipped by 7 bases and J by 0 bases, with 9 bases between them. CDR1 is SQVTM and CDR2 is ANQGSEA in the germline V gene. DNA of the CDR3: TGCAGCGGCCGGGATATGAACACTGAAGCTTTCTTT. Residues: CSGRDMNTEAFF. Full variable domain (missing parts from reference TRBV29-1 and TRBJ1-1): SAVISQKPSRDICQRGTSLTIQCQVDSQVTMMFWYRQQPGQSLTLIATANQGSEATYESGFVIDKFPISRPNLTFSTLTVSNMSPEDSSIYLCSGRDMNTEAFFGQGTRLTVV.

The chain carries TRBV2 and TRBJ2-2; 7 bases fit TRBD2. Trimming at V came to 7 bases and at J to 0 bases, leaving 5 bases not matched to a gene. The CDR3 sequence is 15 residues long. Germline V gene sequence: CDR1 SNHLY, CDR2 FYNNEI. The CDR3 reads CASTKSGANTGELFF. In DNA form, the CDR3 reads TGTGCCAGCACGAAAAGCGGGGCGAACACCGGGGAGCTGTTTTTT.

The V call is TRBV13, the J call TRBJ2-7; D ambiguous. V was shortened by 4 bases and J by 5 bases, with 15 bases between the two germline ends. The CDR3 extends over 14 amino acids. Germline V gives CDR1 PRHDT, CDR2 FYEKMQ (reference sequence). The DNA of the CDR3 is TGTGCCAGCAGCTCCCGACGACCGGCGCACGAGCAGTACTTC. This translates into CASSSRRPAHEQYF.

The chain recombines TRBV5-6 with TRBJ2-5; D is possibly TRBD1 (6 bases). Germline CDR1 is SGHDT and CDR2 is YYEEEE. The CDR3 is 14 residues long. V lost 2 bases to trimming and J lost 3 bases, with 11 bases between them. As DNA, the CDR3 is TGTGCCAGCAGCTTACAACAGGGTAAAGAGACCCAGTACTTC. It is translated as CASSLQQGKETQYF.

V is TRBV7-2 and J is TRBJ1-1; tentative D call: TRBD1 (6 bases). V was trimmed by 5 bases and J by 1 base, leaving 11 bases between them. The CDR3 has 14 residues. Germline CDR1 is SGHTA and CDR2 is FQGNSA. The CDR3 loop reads CASSEDSTNTEAFF. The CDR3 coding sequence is TGTGCCAGCAGCGAGGACAGTACGAACACTGAAGCTTTCTTT.